This TCR beta chain was captured by sequencing in a study of Ad26.COV2.S vaccination and SARS-CoV-2 variants. With V trimmed by 3 bases and J by 4 bases, 2 bases remained unmatched. Germline V gives CDR1 LNHNV, CDR2 YYDKDF (reference sequence). There are 13 residues in the CDR3. Clones were sequenced by immunoSEQ multiplex PCR, and TCRdb holds only the in-frame ones, with some missing. The repertoire holds around 300,000 clones, with 90% as singletons. Described treatment: around 19 received Ad26.COV2.S at low or high dose, single or two shots; several received placebo; per-sample allocation not given. The samples were gathered on day 63 after the first injection of vaccine or placebo.

The source is a person aged 18-60 years who received the Ad26.COV2.S COVID-19 vaccine or a placebo. The sample in question was peripheral blood, obtained in a trial of Ad26.COV2.S vaccine versus placebo. The gene calls are TRBV15 and TRBJ1-1, with 7 positions matching TRBD1. The CDR3: CATSSRGGTEAFF. CDR3 sequence (DNA): TGTGCCACCAGCAGCAGGGGGGGCACTGAAGCTTTCTTT.